This TCR beta chain was documented in a study of blood T cell repertoires in COVID-19. On the study more broadly: The United States, Italy and Spain supplied acute and convalescent COVID-19 samples. The cDNA or gDNA used as material had been derived from T cells, B-cell-depleted T cells, or PBMCs.

Per the original data handling: Reference gene primer amplification in the assay estimated nucleated cell counts. Data came from immunoSEQ multiplex PCR; TCRdb stores just in-frame clones and leaves some out. From that table come the V and J calls and clone size; the DNA was used to work out D and trimming. In the table there are over 75,000 clones, around 78% of which are singletons. There are 12 residues in the CDR3. The V end lost 8 bases, the J end lost 5 bases, and 12 bases lay between the germline ends. The chain couples TRBV12-3 or TRBV12-4 to TRBJ1-1; possibly TRBD1 for D (5 bases). The TCR originated in a human donor in a cohort sampled during active COVID-19. Sequencing used peripheral blood. The DNA of the CDR3 is TGTGCCAGCGGAATGGGGGGGACTGAAGCTTTCTTT. It is translated as CASGMGGTEAFF.